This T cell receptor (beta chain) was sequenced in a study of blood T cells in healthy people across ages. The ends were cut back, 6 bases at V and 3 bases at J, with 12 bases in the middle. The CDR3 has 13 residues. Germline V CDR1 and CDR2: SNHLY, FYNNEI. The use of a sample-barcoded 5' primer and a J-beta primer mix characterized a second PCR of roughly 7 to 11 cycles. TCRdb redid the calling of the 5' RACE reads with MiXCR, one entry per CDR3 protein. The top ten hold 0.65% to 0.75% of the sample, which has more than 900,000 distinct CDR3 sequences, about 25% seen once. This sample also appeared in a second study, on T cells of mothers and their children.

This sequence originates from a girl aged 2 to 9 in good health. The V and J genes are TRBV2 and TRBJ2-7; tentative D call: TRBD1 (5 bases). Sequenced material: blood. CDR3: CASSHDSNYEQYF. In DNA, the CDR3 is TGTGCCAGCAGCCATGACAGTAACTACGAGCAGTACTTC.